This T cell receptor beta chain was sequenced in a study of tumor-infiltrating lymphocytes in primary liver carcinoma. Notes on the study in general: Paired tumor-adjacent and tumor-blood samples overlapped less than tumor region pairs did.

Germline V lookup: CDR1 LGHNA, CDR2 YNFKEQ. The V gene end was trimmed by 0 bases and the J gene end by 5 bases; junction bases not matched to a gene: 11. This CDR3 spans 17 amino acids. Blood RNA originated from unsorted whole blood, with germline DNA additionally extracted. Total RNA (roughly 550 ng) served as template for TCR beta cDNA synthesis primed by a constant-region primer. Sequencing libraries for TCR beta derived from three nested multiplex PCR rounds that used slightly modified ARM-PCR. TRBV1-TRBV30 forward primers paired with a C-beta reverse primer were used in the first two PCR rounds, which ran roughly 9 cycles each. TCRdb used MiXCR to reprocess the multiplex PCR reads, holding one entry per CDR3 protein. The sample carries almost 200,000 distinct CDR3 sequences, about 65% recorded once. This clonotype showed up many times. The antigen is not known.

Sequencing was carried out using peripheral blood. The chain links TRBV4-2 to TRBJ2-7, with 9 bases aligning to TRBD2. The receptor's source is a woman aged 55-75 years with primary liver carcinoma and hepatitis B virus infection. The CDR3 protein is CASSQDVVGTSWDEQYF. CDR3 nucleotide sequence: TGTGCCAGCAGCCAAGATGTAGTAGGGACTAGCTGGGACGAGCAGTACTTC.